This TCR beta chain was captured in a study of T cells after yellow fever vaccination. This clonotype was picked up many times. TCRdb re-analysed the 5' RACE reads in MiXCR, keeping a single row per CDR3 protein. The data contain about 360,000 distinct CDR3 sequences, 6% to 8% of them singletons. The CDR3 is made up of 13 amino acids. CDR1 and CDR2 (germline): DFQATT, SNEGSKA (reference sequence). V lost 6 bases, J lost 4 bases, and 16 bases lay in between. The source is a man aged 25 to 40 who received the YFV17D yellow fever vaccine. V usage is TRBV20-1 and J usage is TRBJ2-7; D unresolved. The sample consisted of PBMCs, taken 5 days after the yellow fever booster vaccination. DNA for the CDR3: TGCAGTGCAATACGGGTGGAAAATTACGAGCAGTACTTC. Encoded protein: CSAIRVENYEQYF.